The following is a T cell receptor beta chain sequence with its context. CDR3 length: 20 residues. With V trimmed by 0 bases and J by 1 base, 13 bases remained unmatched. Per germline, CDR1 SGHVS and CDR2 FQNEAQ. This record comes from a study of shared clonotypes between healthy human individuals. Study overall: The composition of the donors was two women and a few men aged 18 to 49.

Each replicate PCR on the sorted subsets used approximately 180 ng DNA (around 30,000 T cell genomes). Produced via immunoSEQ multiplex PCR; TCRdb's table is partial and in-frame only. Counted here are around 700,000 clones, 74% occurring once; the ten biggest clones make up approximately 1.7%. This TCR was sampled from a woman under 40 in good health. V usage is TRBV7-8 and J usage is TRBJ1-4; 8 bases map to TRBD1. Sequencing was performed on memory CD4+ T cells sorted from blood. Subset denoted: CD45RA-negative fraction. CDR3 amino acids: CASSLASGQGLSLTNEKLFF. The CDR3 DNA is TGTGCCAGCAGCTTAGCGAGTGGACAGGGTCTCTCTTTAACTAATGAAAAACTGTTTTTT.